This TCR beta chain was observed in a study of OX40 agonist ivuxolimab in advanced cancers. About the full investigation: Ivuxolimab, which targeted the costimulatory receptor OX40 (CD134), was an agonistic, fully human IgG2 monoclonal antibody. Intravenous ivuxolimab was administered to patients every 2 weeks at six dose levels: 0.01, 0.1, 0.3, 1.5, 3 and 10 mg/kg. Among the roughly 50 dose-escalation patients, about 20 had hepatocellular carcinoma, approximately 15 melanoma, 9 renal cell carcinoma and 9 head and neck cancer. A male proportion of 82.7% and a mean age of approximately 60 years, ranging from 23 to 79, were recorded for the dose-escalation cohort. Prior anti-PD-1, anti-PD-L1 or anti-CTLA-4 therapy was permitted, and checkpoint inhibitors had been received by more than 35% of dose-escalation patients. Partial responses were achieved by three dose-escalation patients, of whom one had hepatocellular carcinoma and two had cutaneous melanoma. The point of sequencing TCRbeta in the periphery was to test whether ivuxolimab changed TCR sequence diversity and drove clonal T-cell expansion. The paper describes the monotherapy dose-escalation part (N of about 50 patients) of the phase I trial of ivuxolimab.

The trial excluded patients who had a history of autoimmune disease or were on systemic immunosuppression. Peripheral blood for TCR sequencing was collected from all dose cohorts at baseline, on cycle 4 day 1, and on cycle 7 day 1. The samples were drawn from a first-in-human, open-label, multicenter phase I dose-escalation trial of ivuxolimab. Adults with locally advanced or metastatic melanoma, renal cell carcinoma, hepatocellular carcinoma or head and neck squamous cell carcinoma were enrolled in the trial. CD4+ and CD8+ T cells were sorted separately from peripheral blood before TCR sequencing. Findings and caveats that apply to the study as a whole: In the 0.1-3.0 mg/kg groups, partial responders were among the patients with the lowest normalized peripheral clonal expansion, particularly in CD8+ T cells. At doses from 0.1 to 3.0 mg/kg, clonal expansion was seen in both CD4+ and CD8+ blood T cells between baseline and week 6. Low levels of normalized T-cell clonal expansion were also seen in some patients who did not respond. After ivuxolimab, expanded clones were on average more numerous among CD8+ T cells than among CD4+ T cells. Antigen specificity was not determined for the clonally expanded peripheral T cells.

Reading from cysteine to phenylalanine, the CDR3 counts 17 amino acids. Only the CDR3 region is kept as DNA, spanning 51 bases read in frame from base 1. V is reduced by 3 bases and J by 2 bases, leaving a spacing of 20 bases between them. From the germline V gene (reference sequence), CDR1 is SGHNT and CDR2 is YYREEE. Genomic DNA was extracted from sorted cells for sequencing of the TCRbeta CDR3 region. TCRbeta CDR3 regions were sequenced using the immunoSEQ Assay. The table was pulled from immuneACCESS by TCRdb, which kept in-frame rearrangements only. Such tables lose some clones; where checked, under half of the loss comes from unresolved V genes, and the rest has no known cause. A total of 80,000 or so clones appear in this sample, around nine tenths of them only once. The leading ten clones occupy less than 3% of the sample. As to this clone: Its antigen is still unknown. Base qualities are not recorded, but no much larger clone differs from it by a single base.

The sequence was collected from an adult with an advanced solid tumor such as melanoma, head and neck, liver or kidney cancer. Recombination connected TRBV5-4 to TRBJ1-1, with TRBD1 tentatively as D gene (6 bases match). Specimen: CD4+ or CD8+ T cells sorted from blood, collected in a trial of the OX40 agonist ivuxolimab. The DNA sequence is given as TGTGCCAGCAGCTCGACTAAGCAAGGGGGGTCAAACACTGAAGCTTTCTTT. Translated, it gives CASSSTKQGGSNTEAFF.